The 22 T cell receptor beta chains below come from one sample, sequenced in a study of Graves' ophthalmopathy and Graves' hyperthyroidism. Amplified material comprised TCR beta CDR3 regions derived from RNA transcripts. The workflow started with a first-round RT-PCR run with HTBI primers and then moved on to a second-round multiplex PCR. Each CDR3 protein gets one entry after TCRdb re-called the multiplex PCR reads with MiXCR. This sample has roughly 480,000 distinct CDR3 sequences, with under 15% found just once. The specimen sequenced was blood. Receptor source: a woman in her twenties or thirties with Graves' ophthalmopathy.

This clonotype was seen at least ten times. This chain joins TRBV6-2 or TRBV6-3 and TRBJ1-6; no clear D. Germline V gene sequence: CDR1 MNHEY, CDR2 SVGEGT. The length of the CDR3 is 17 residues. V was clipped by 2 bases and J by 0 bases, with 11 bases between them. CDR3 sequence (DNA): TGTGCCAGCAGTTACATCGTGAGAAGCTCCTATAATTCACCCCTCCACTTT. Its protein product is CASSYIVRSSYNSPLHF.

This clonotype was recorded at least ten times. The CDR3: CASTHGGTGGETQYF. The CDR3 DNA sequence: TGTGCCAGCACCCATGGAGGGACAGGGGGAGAGACCCAGTACTTC. This chain links TRBV28 with TRBJ2-5; 11 nucleotides align to TRBD1. V lost 7 bases and J lost 4; bases outside the gene matches: 8. The CDR3 extends over 15 amino acids. Germline V gene data show CDR1 as MDHEN and CDR2 as SYDVKM. Looking up the rest from reference TRBV28 and TRBJ2-5 gives the full variable domain: DVKVTQSSRYLVKRTGEKVFLECVQDMDHENMFWYRQDPGLGLRLIYFSYDVKMKEKGDIPEGYSVSREKKERFSLILESASTNQTSMYLCASTHGGTGGETQYFGPGTRLLVL.

This clonotype was found a few times. The chain has TRBV30 and TRBJ1-2; D unresolved. CDR1 is GTSNPN, CDR2 SVGIG, per germline (reference sequence). The V and J ends lost 3 bases and 0 bases respectively, with 8 bases between them. CDR3 length: 13 residues. The CDR3, as DNA: TGTGCCTGGAGAGGGCAGGCTAACTATGGCTACACCTTC. This translates into CAWRGQANYGYTF.

This clonotype has at least ten counts. The J gene is TRBJ1-2, the V gene TRBV2, with TRBD1 as a possible D gene (5 bases). The CDR3 extends over 13 amino acids. Trimming left V 4 bases short and J 3 bases short, with 9 bases between. Germline values: CDR1 SNHLY, CDR2 FYNNEI. CDR3 amino acids: CASSGDLHYGYTF. CDR3 sequence (DNA): TGTGCCAGCAGTGGGGACCTTCACTATGGCTACACCTTC.

This clonotype was picked up many times. The V and J genes are TRBV11-2 and TRBJ1-1; D unresolved. Trimming removed 5 bases at V and 0 bases at J, with 13 bases between. The CDR3 runs 15 residues. Germline V lookup: CDR1 SGHAT, CDR2 FQNNGV. In DNA form, the CDR3 reads TGTGCCAGCAGCACCCGGACCGGAATGAACACTGAAGCTTTCTTT. Amino acid sequence: CASSTRTGMNTEAFF.

This clonotype was picked up many times. V and J are TRBV27 and TRBJ1-2; D is possibly TRBD1 (5 bases). Between the trimmed V and J ends, which lost 4 bases and 4 bases, there was a span of 13 bases. CDR1 MNHEY and CDR2 SMNVEV come from the germline V gene (reference sequence). The CDR3 length is 14 residues. CDR3 protein: CASSSDKGSYGYTF. CDR3 sequence (DNA): TGTGCCAGCAGTTCGGACAAAGGGAGCTATGGCTACACCTTC.

A word on this clonotype: As the CDR3 is not closed by the conserved phenylalanine or tryptophan, this likely results from a read error. This sequence joins TRBV2 and TRBJ1-1; no firm D call. The germline V gene encodes CDR1 SNHLY and CDR2 FYNNEI. This CDR3 comprises 11 residues. The germline V and J ends were trimmed by 4 bases and 5 bases, with 5 bases remaining between them. CDR3 protein: CASSGATEAFL. In DNA form, the CDR3 reads TGTGCCAGCAGTGGGGCAACTGAAGCTTTCTTG.

Many counts were recorded for this clonotype. The chain carries TRBV27 and TRBJ2-5; either TRBD1 or TRBD2 may fit D (5 bases each). In germline, CDR1 is MNHEY, CDR2 SMNVEV (reference sequence). CDR3 length equals 15 residues. V shed 3 bases and J shed 3 bases, with 14 bases lying between them. CDR3: CASSFTGTTEETQYF. CDR3 sequence (DNA): TGTGCCAGCAGTTTTACCGGGACCACCGAAGAGACCCAGTACTTC.

This clonotype was seen repeatedly, ten times or more. This chain joins TRBV30 and TRBJ1-3; no clear D gene. This CDR3 contains 12 residues. The V end was cut by 8 bases, the J end by 4 bases, with 12 bases between. CDR1 is GTSNPN, CDR2 SVGIG, per germline (reference sequence). Here the CDR3 DNA reads TGTGCCCACACCACGGGGGGAAACACCATATATTTT. Protein: CAHTTGGNTIYF.

There are many counts of this clonotype. The V call is TRBV28, the J call TRBJ2-7, with no clear D. The CDR3 runs to 14 residues. In germline, CDR1 is MDHEN, CDR2 SYDVKM. The V gene lost 5 bases and the J gene lost 0 bases, with 11 bases spanning the gap. CDR3 in amino acids: CASSPDPYSYEQYF. The CDR3 DNA reads as TGTGCCAGCAGTCCGGACCCGTACTCCTACGAGCAGTACTTC. The full variable domain, completed using reference TRBV28 and TRBJ2-7, is DVKVTQSSRYLVKRTGEKVFLECVQDMDHENMFWYRQDPGLGLRLIYFSYDVKMKEKGDIPEGYSVSREKKERFSLILESASTNQTSMYLCASSPDPYSYEQYFGPGTRLTVT.

In this sample, this clonotype turned up many times. For the CDR3, the DNA is TGTGCCAGTAGTATCGGTTACACTGAAGCTTTCTTT. Its translation is CASSIGYTEAFF. The rearrangement uses TRBV19 and TRBJ1-1; D not resolved. CDR3 size: 12 residues. CDR1 and CDR2 (germline): LNHDA, SQIVND (reference sequence). V was trimmed by 3 bases and J by 3 bases, leaving 5 bases between them.

This clonotype was counted ten times or more. The chain is built from TRBV12-3 or TRBV12-4 and TRBJ1-1; D is undetermined. The CDR3 spans 14 residues. Between the trimmed V and J ends, which lost 2 bases and 1 base, there was a span of 8 bases. CDR3 in amino acids: CASSLMVQNTEAFF. As DNA, the CDR3 is TGTGCCAGCAGTTTAATGGTCCAGAACACTGAAGCTTTCTTT.

This clonotype was detected many times. The chain employs TRBV28 and TRBJ1-3; D gene uncertain. The CDR3 is made up of 15 amino acids. The V gene's germline CDR1 is MDHEN and CDR2 SYDVKM. The ends were cut back, 6 bases at V and 0 bases at J, with 12 bases in the middle. The CDR3 region is CASSPRLISGNTIYF. The CDR3 DNA follows: TGTGCCAGCAGCCCACGACTGATCTCTGGAAACACCATATATTTT.

In this sample, this clonotype turned up many times. The chain has TRBV20-1 and TRBJ2-7; TRBD2 is a possible D gene (6 bases). This CDR3 has 12 residues. The germline gives CDR1 DFQATT, CDR2 SNEGSKA (reference sequence). V lost 6 bases, J lost 3 bases, and 12 bases lay in between. Here the CDR3 reads CSAAGGYYEQYF. In DNA form, the CDR3 reads TGCAGTGCAGCCGGGGGATACTACGAGCAGTACTTC.

In this sample, this clonotype turned up a few times. The CDR3 DNA is TGTGCCAGCAGTCCTACAGGGAGGGGGGGCAATCAGCCCCAGCATTTT. Protein sequence: CASSPTGRGGNQPQHF. The chain recombines TRBV12-3 or TRBV12-4 with TRBJ1-5; maybe TRBD1 (6 bases). There are 16 residues in the CDR3. V lost 5 bases, J lost 2 bases, and 16 bases lay in between.

This clonotype appeared many times. The gene calls are TRBV10-3 and TRBJ2-7, with TRBD2 matching 8 bases. Germline trimming cut 6 bases from V and 2 bases from J; bases unmatched to any gene: 6. The CDR3 has 14 residues. Germline loops: CDR1 ENHRY, CDR2 SYGVKD. The CDR3 loop is CAIRGSREAYEQYF. CDR3 nucleotides: TGTGCCATCAGGGGGTCGCGGGAGGCCTACGAGCAGTACTTC.

The table lists this clonotype with a few counts. The rearrangement joins TRBV12-3 or TRBV12-4 to TRBJ2-2, with 10 positions matching TRBD1. J gave up 1 base and V 1 base, and 9 bases lay outside the gene matches. There are 19 residues in the CDR3. CDR3 in amino acids: CASSLETGGIWGNTGELFF. In nucleotides, the CDR3 is TGTGCCAGCAGTTTAGAGACAGGGGGCATCTGGGGGAACACCGGGGAGCTGTTTTTT.

In this sample, this clonotype turned up many times. This chain links TRBV20-1 with TRBJ2-7, with D perhaps being TRBD1 or TRBD2 (6 bases each). V was pared by 3 bases and J by 0 bases, with 12 bases between. Germline V lookup: CDR1 DFQATT, CDR2 SNEGSKA (reference sequence). The CDR3 is 14 residues long. The CDR3 DNA is TGCAGTGCTAGGAAGGGGGGAGCCTCCTACGAGCAGTACTTC. This sequence encodes CSARKGGASYEQYF.

The table lists this clonotype with many counts. The rearrangement links TRBV10-3 to TRBJ1-2; D possibly corresponds to TRBD1 (5 bases). The CDR3 spans 13 residues. Trimming removed 2 bases at V and 10 bases at J, with 14 bases between. Germline V gene lookup returns CDR1 ENHRY and CDR2 SYGVKD. The CDR3 sequence is CAISEEGGTSYTF. For the CDR3, the DNA is TGTGCCATCAGTGAGGAGGGCGGGACCTCCTACACCTTC.

At least ten counts were recorded for this clonotype. The chain employs TRBV10-3 and TRBJ2-5; D uncertain. The ends were cut back, 0 bases at V and 5 bases at J, with 13 bases in the middle. Per germline, CDR1 ENHRY and CDR2 SYGVKD. The CDR3 runs 15 residues. CDR3 coding DNA: TGTGCCATCAGTGAGTCAACTACCATCGGGGAGACCCAGTACTTC. Protein: CAISESTTIGETQYF.

The chain couples TRBV12-3 or TRBV12-4 to TRBJ1-1; D is uncertain. CDR3 length: 13 residues. The V end lost 2 bases, the J end lost 6 bases, and 10 bases lay between the germline ends. CDR3 in DNA: TGTGCCAGCAGTTTAATCCGGGATGCTGAAGCTTTCTTT. As protein: CASSLIRDAEAFF.

This clonotype was detected ten times or more. The chain links TRBV20-1 to TRBJ2-7, with D tentatively TRBD2 (6 bases). Germline assignment: CDR1 DFQATT and CDR2 SNEGSKA (reference sequence). The length of the CDR3 is 12 residues. The V end was cut by 6 bases, the J end by 3 bases, with 12 bases between. The chain's CDR3 is CSAALGGYEQYF. The CDR3 DNA reads as TGCAGTGCCGCACTCGGGGGCTACGAGCAGTACTTC.